This entry features one TCR beta chain sequence. The read terminates 3 residues ahead of where the CDR3 ends, so the germline J gene completes it. This record belongs to a study of T cells in women clearing cervical HPV infection. For the study at large: Controls' single incident HPV16 infection cleared within 12 months without precancer.

The germline V gene encodes CDR1 SGHVS and CDR2 FQNEAQ. The V end lost 5 bases, the J end lost 2 bases, and 13 bases lay between the germline ends. CDR3 length: 15 residues. Sequencing used immunoSEQ multiplex PCR; TCRdb keeps in-frame clones, though not all of them. The sample table includes approximately 35,000 clones. The sequence was collected from a woman aged 18 to 75 with a cervical HPV16 infection that either progressed to CIN3+ or cleared (not recorded which). Sequences were obtained from blood buffy coat. The chain joins TRBV7-8 to TRBJ2-4; D unresolved. This CDR3 reads CASSPSMGTKNIQYF. The DNA read from the CDR3 is TGTGCCAGCAGCCCTTCCATGGGCACCAAAAACATT.